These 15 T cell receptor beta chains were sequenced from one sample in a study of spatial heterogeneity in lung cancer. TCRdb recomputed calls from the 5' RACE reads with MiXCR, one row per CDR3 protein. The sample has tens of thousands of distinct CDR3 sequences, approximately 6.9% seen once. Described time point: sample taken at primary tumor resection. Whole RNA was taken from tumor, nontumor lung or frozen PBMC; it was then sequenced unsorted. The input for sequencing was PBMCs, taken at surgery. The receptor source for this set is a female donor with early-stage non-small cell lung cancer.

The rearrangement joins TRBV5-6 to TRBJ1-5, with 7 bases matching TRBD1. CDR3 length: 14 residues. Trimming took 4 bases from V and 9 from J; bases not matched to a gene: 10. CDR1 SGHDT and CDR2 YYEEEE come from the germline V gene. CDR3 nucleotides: TGTGCCAGCAGCCAGACCCGCGCAGGGGGGCCCCAGCATTTT. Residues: CASSQTRAGGPQHF.

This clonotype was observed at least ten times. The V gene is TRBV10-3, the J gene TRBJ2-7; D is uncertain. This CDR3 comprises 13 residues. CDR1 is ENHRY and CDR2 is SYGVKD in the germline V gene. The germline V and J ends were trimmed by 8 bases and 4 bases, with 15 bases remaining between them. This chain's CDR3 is CAIAPDFNYEQYF. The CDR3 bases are TGTGCCATCGCTCCAGACTTTAATTACGAGCAGTACTTC.

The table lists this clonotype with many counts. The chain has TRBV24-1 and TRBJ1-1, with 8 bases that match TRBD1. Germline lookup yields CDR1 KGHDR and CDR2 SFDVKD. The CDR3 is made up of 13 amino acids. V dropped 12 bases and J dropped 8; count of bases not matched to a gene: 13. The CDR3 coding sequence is TGTGCCTCCCGGCGGACAGGGAGCCCAGAAGCTTTCTTT. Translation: CASRRTGSPEAFF.

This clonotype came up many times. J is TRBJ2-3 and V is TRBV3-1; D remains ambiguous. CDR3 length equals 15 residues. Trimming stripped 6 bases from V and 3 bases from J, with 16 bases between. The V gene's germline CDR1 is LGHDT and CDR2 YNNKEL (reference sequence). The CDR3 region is CASSRIGKGTDTQYF. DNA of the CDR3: TGTGCCAGCAGTCGAATTGGAAAGGGAACAGATACGCAGTATTTT.

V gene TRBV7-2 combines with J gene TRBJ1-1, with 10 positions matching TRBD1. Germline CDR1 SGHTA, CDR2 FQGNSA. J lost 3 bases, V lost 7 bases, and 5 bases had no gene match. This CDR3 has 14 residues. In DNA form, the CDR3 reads TGTGCCAGCACCCCGGGACAGGGGCACACTGAAGCTTTCTTT. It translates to CASTPGQGHTEAFF.

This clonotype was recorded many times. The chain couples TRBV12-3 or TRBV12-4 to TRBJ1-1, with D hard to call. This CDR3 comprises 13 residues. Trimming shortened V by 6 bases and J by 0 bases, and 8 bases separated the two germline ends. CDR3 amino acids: CASSRDLNTEAFF. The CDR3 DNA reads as TGTGCCAGCAGCCGGGATTTGAACACTGAAGCTTTCTTT.

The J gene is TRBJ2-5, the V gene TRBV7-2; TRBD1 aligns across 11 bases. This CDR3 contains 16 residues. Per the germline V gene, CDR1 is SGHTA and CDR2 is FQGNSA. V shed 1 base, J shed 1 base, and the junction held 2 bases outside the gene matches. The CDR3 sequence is CASSLGGTGGQETQYF. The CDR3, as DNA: TGTGCCAGCAGCTTAGGCGGGACAGGGGGCCAAGAGACCCAGTACTTC.

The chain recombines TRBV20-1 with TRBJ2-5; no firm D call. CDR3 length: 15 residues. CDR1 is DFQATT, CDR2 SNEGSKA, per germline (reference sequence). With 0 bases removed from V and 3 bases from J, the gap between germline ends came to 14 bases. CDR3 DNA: TGCAGTGCTAGAGATCGGCCCCTTTTAAAAGAGACCCAGTACTTC. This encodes CSARDRPLLKETQYF.

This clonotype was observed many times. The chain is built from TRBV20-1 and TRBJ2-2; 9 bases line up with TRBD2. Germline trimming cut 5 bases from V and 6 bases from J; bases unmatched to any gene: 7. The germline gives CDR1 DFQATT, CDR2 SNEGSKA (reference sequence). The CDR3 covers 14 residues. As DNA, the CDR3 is TGCAGTGCTGAAGGGGGGACTAGCCCCGGGGAGCTGTTTTTT. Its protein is CSAEGGTSPGELFF.

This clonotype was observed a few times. The CDR3 nucleotides are TGTGCCAGCAGTTTATCTGGCTATGGCTACACCTTC. Its translation: CASSLSGYGYTF. V gene TRBV27 combines with J gene TRBJ1-2; unclear D gene. CDR3 size: 12 residues. V lost 0 bases and J lost 4, with 3 bases in between. The germline gives CDR1 MNHEY, CDR2 SMNVEV (reference sequence).

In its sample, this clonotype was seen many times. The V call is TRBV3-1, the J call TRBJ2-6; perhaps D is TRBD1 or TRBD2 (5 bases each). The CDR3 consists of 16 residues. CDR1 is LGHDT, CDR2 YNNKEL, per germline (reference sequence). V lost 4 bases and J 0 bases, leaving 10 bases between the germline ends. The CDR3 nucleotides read TGTGCCAGCAGCCTGGGACGGAGCTCTGGGGCCAACGTCCTGACTTTC. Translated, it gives CASSLGRSSGANVLTF.

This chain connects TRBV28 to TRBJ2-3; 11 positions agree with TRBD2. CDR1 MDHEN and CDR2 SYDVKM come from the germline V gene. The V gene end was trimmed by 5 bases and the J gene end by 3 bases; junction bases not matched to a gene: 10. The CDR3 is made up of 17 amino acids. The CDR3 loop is CASSPNDSGGATDTQYF. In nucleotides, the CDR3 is TGTGCCAGCAGTCCTAACGATAGCGGGGGGGCGACAGATACGCAGTATTTT.

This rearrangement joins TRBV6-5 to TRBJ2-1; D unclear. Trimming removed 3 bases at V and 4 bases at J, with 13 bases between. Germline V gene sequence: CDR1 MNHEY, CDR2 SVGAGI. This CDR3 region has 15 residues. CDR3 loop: CASSYIPGSYNEQFF. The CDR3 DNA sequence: TGTGCCAGCAGTTATATCCCGGGCAGTTACAATGAGCAGTTCTTC.

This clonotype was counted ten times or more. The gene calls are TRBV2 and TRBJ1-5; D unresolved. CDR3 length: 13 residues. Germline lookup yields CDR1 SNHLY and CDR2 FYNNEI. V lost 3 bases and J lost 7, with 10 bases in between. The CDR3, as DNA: TGTGCCAGCAGTGAGGGCTTAGACCAGCCCCAGCATTTT. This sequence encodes CASSEGLDQPQHF.

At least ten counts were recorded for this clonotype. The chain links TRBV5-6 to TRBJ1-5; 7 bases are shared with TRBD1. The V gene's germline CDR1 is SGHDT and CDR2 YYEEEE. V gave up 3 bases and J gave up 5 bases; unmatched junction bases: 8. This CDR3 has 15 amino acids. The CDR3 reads CASSSKGQWHQPQHF. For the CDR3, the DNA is TGTGCCAGCAGCTCCAAGGGACAGTGGCATCAGCCCCAGCATTTT.